The 16 T cell receptor beta chains given below trace back to one sample, sequenced in a study of cytomegalovirus exposure and HLA in healthy donors. Vbeta (60) and Jbeta (13) primers were used in the PCR. Profiling relied on immunoSEQ multiplex PCR, and the TCRdb table lists in-frame clones only, not all of them. The sample has fewer than 350,000 clones; roughly 90% are singletons. Sequencing was carried out using PBMCs. Receptor source: a woman under 30 in good health and CMV-seronegative.

Regarding this clone: The same CDR3 is also encoded by other DNA sequences in this sample. The chain is built from TRBV18 and TRBJ2-7; D is ambiguous. CDR1 and CDR2 from the germline V gene are KGHSH and LQKENI. V was shortened by 0 bases and J by 3 bases, with 6 bases between the two germline ends. The CDR3 has 13 amino acids. CDR3 loop: CASSPPSSYEQYF. CDR3 nucleotide sequence: TGTGCCAGCTCACCACCATCCAGCTACGAGCAGTACTTC.

This sequence joins TRBV27 and TRBJ1-3; possible D gene TRBD1, 6 bases. Trimming took off 6 bases at V and 8 bases at J, with 8 bases between the two ends. This CDR3 region has 11 residues. Germline V gene sequence: CDR1 MNHEY, CDR2 SMNVEV (reference sequence). The CDR3 spells CASRGADTIYF. CDR3 DNA: TGTGCCAGCAGGGGGGCGGACACCATATATTTT.

This rearrangement joins TRBV11-2 to TRBJ1-2; 9 bases line up with TRBD1. Trimming removed 5 bases from V and 4 bases from J; junction bases left unmatched: 5. Germline CDR1 reads SGHAT; CDR2 reads FQNNGV. There are 14 residues in the CDR3. The CDR3 is CASSPDRGTYGYTF. As DNA, the CDR3 is TGTGCCAGCAGCCCGGACAGGGGAACCTATGGCTACACCTTC.

This chain joins TRBV9 and TRBJ1-2, with a tentative D call TRBD1 (6 bases). From germline, CDR1 is SGDLS and CDR2 YYNGEE. V lost 4 bases and J lost 4, with 20 bases in between. The CDR3 has 16 amino acids. The CDR3 loop reads CASSSPRAGAGYGYTF. CDR3 bases: TGTGCCAGCAGCTCCCCCCGTGCAGGGGCGGGCTATGGCTACACCTTC.

This clone was seen just once. The chain employs TRBV9 and TRBJ2-7; 8 nucleotides match TRBD1. V lost 3 bases to trimming and J lost 6 bases; unmatched junction nucleotides: 14. Germline CDR1 is SGDLS and CDR2 is YYNGEE. CDR3 length equals 16 residues. The CDR3 here is CASSGSIEQGGSEQYF. CDR3 nucleotide sequence: TGTGCCAGCAGCGGATCGATCGAACAGGGGGGATCCGAGCAGTACTTC.

This clone was seen once. This chain's CDR3 is CAMGLAGAPLPGYF. The CDR3 bases are TGTGCCATGGGACTAGCGGGGGCCCCCCTCCCCGGGTACTTC. This chain connects TRBV2 to TRBJ2-5, with 14 bases identical to TRBD2. The CDR3 length is 14 residues. Per germline, CDR1 SNHLY and CDR2 FYNNEI. The J segment lost 13 bases and the V segment lost 10 bases, leaving 14 bases of the junction unmatched.

The chain combines TRBV6-6 with TRBJ2-5, with D tentatively TRBD1 (5 bases). The CDR3 spans 15 residues. Deletions cut 2 bases from V and 2 bases from J, with 12 bases between. The germline CDR1 and CDR2 sequences are MNHNY and SVGAGI (reference sequence). CDR3 sequence: CASSYEGAGQETQYF. The CDR3 DNA reads TGTGCCAGCAGTTACGAAGGGGCAGGGCAAGAGACCCAGTACTTC.

This clone was counted once. The chain employs TRBV7-2 and TRBJ1-1, with unresolved D. Trimming left V 6 bases short and J 1 base short, with 12 bases between. Germline V gene sequence: CDR1 SGHTA, CDR2 FQGNSA. CDR3 length equals 14 residues. CDR3 in DNA: TGTGCCAGCAGGGTTTTTGACACGAACACTGAAGCTTTCTTT. The encoded protein is CASRVFDTNTEAFF.

The J gene is TRBJ1-6, the V gene TRBV2; no firm D call. Germline assignment: CDR1 SNHLY and CDR2 FYNNEI. Deletions cut 7 bases from V and 1 base from J, with 20 bases between. This CDR3 region has 18 residues. The CDR3, as DNA: TGTGCCAGCATAGGCGTTCGGGAGGGCAAATCCTATAATTCACCCCTCCACTTT. This codes for CASIGVREGKSYNSPLHF.

This chain joins TRBV2 and TRBJ2-7, with D perhaps TRBD2 (7 bases). Trimming left V 6 bases short and J 2 bases short, with 8 bases between. This CDR3 contains 12 residues. Germline CDR1 is SNHLY and CDR2 is FYNNEI. The CDR3 loop is CASSGGPYEQYF. DNA of the CDR3: TGTGCCAGCAGCGGGGGGCCCTACGAGCAGTACTTC. Complete variable domain (other parts from reference TRBV2 and TRBJ2-7): EPEVTQTPSHQVTQMGQEVILRCVPISNHLYFYWYRQILGQKVEFLVSFYNNEISEKSEIFDDQFSVERPDGSNFTLKIRSTKLEDSAMYFCASSGGPYEQYFGPGTRLTVT.

The chain joins TRBV5-8 to TRBJ1-5; 8 positions agree with TRBD1. Germline-derived CDR1 and CDR2 are SGHTS and YDEGEE. V lost 0 bases to trimming and J lost 6 bases; unmatched junction nucleotides: 5. The CDR3 length is 15 residues. DNA of the CDR3: TGTGCCAGCAGCTTGGATCAGGGGGCGTTTCAGCCCCAGCATTTT. Protein product: CASSLDQGAFQPQHF.

The chain links TRBV9 to TRBJ1-2; D is possibly TRBD1 (5 bases). This CDR3 has 15 residues. Germline CDR1 reads SGDLS; CDR2 reads YYNGEE. The V end lost 3 bases, the J end lost 1 base, and 13 bases lay between the germline ends. CDR3 region: CASSATDQLNYGYTF. The CDR3 DNA follows: TGTGCCAGCAGCGCGACAGATCAACTTAACTATGGCTACACCTTC.

The rearrangement links TRBV27 to TRBJ1-1; D may be TRBD1 (5 bases). V lost 8 bases, J lost 4 bases, and 11 bases lay in between. Per germline, CDR1 MNHEY and CDR2 SMNVEV (reference sequence). The CDR3 is 12 amino acids. The CDR3 reads CASGSRATEAFF. The DNA of the CDR3 is TGTGCCAGCGGAAGCAGGGCCACTGAAGCTTTCTTT.

The chain recombines TRBV5-1 with TRBJ1-2, with 10 positions matching TRBD1. This CDR3 region has 13 residues. Trimming removed 4 bases from V and 7 bases from J; junction bases left unmatched: 4. The germline V gene encodes CDR1 SGHRS and CDR2 YFSETQ. The CDR3 sequence is CASSEGQGSGYTF. CDR3 coding DNA: TGCGCCAGCAGCGAGGGACAGGGGTCTGGCTACACCTTC.

The rearrangement uses TRBV5-1 and TRBJ1-4, with D maybe TRBD1 (6 bases). The CDR3 loop spans 13 amino acids. Trimming took off 0 bases at V and 6 bases at J, with 6 bases between the two ends. The germline V gene encodes CDR1 SGHRS and CDR2 YFSETQ. The CDR3: CASSLGTDEKLFF. Here the CDR3 DNA reads TGCGCCAGCAGCTTGGGGACAGATGAAAAACTGTTTTTT.

The V call is TRBV9, the J call TRBJ2-7; 10 bases agree with TRBD1. Germline V lookup: CDR1 SGDLS, CDR2 YYNGEE. V was pared by 3 bases and J by 6 bases, with 6 bases of the junction left unmatched. The CDR3 spans 14 residues. The CDR3 region is CASSAGTGDIEQYF. In DNA, the CDR3 is TGTGCCAGCAGCGCCGGGACAGGGGATATCGAGCAGTACTTC.